Each of the 5 T cell receptor beta chains below was sequenced from the same sample in a study of blood T cell repertoires in COVID-19. The protocol was immunoSEQ multiplex PCR, while the TCRdb copy is restricted to in-frame clones and leaves out a portion. The sample lists about 300,000 clones; 70% to 90% were seen once. The sequencing sample was made of PBMCs or T cells enriched from blood (not recorded which). The receptors were sampled from a woman in her 30s who had recovered from COVID-19.

The CDR3 is CATRRALAEAFF. The CDR3 DNA reads TGTGCCACTCGACGAGCTCTAGCTGAAGCTTTCTTT. The rearrangement joins TRBV19 to TRBJ1-1; no reliable D call. CDR3 length: 12 amino acids. Germline CDR1 and CDR2: LNHDA and SQIVND (reference sequence). V lost 10 bases and J 6 bases, leaving 15 bases between the germline ends.

This rearrangement joins TRBV3-1 (or the pseudogene TRBV3-2) to TRBJ2-2; no firm D call. This CDR3 region has 17 residues. The V and J ends lost 0 bases and 4 bases respectively, with 15 bases between them. From germline, CDR1 is LGHDT and CDR2 YNNKEL (reference sequence). CDR3 sequence: CASSQDRRLVGTGELFF. The CDR3 DNA sequence: TGTGCCAGCAGCCAAGATCGTCGCCTAGTCGGCACCGGGGAGCTGTTTTTT.

This clone appeared once. This chain links TRBV28 with TRBJ1-3, with D unclear. The CDR3 has 15 residues. The V gene's germline CDR1 is MDHEN and CDR2 SYDVKM. V lost 6 bases and J lost 0, with 12 bases in between. CDR3 sequence (DNA): TGTGCCAGCAGCCTCCACGGTAGCTCTGGAAACACCATATATTTT. Translated, it gives CASSLHGSSGNTIYF.

A word on this clone: The junction departs from the called germline gene at one end, perhaps through a read error. This rearrangement joins TRBV5-6 to TRBJ1-2; D is undetermined. Germline V gives CDR1 SGHDT, CDR2 YYEEEE. The CDR3 spans 11 residues. The CDR3 loop is CASSLEGRSYF. In DNA, the CDR3 is TGTGCCAGCAGCTTGGAAGGCAGGTCCTACTTC.

The chain has TRBV28 and TRBJ1-5, with a weak D call TRBD1 (6 bases). This CDR3 is 14 amino acids long. Germline V lookup: CDR1 MDHEN, CDR2 SYDVKM. V shed 8 bases and J shed 7 bases, with 18 bases lying between them. The CDR3 reads CASLGQGQGQPQHF. CDR3 in DNA: TGTGCCAGCCTGGGGCAGGGGCAAGGACAGCCCCAGCATTTT.